This TCR beta chain was sequenced for a study of shared clonotypes between healthy human individuals. The method was immunoSEQ multiplex PCR; TCRdb's version includes in-frame clones alone and lacks a portion of them. The sample carries 1,100,000 or so clones, around 78% recorded once. The CDR3 sequence is 16 residues long. Germline-derived CDR1 and CDR2 are SGDLS and YYNGEE. Unmatched junction bases numbered 10, after V lost 4 bases and J lost 4 bases. Each sample came from a Caucasian adult donor living in Nashville, Tennessee. The clonotype originates from a man between 18 and 35 years old in good health. Some clones in this sample may be carry-over from other donors' samples. What was sequenced was memory CD4+ T cells from PBMCs. Subset given: CD45RA-negative fraction. V usage is TRBV9 and J usage is TRBJ2-1, with 8 positions matching TRBD2. The CDR3 loop is CASSSRGASGYNEQFF. DNA of the CDR3: TGTGCCAGCAGCTCCCGGGGGGCTAGCGGGTACAATGAGCAGTTCTTC.